The rows below give T cell receptor beta chains drawn from one sample of a study of blood T cell repertoires in COVID-19. Profiling relied on immunoSEQ multiplex PCR, and the TCRdb table lists in-frame clones only, not all of them. The sample contains roughly 160,000 clones, about 90% of which appear only once. Sequencing input: PBMCs or T cells enriched from blood (not recorded which). The receptors stem from a woman aged 50 to 65 who had recovered from COVID-19. Each CDR3 is given with its conserved first and last residue. A D gene is named only where the DNA matches it firmly. Some rows have no size entry. The others give once, few or many, or a class for an expanded clone.

d_call,j_call,cdr3_length,clone_size,v_call,cdr3_aa,cdr3_nt
.,TRBJ2-5,15,.,TRBV27,CASSALAWSQETQYF,TGTGCCAGCAGCGCTTTGGCGTGGAGCCAAGAGACCCAGTACTTC
TRBD1,TRBJ1-2,14,once,TRBV29-1,CSVAWGQGSYGYTF,TGCAGCGTCGCATGGGGACAGGGGAGCTATGGCTACACCTTC
.,TRBJ1-3,16,.,TRBV6-2/TRBV6-3,CASSYPSASSGNTIYF,TGTGCCAGCAGTTACCCTTCGGCTAGCTCTGGAAACACCATATATTTT
.,TRBJ1-2,12,once,TRBV7-9,CASSLQGAGYTF,TGTGCCAGCAGCTTACAGGGTGCTGGCTACACCTTC
TRBD1,TRBJ1-4,14,.,TRBV2,CASRYRGLNEKLFF,TGTGCCAGCAGATACAGGGGGCTGAATGAAAAACTGTTTTTT
TRBD2,TRBJ2-1,15,.,TRBV5-4,CASSLAGTSGLEQFF,TGTGCCAGCAGCTTGGCCGGGACTAGCGGGTTAGAGCAGTTCTTC
.,TRBJ2-5,14,.,TRBV24-1,CATSDTGTPGTQYF,TGTGCCACCAGTGACACCGGGACTCCAGGGACCCAGTACTTC
.,TRBJ2-6,13,.,TRBV29-1,CSVGTSGANVLTF,TGCAGCGTTGGTACATCTGGGGCCAACGTCCTGACTTTC
.,TRBJ1-1,15,.,TRBV27,CASSPDSNWNTEAFF,TGTGCCAGCAGTCCAGACAGTAACTGGAACACTGAAGCTTTCTTT
.,TRBJ1-5,13,.,TRBV27,CASSPGGDQPQHF,TGTGCCAGCAGCCCTGGAGGGGATCAGCCCCAGCATTTT
.,TRBJ2-1,13,.,TRBV12-3/TRBV12-4,CASSFTRDNEQFF,TGTGCCAGCAGTTTCACCCGGGACAATGAGCAGTTCTTC
.,TRBJ2-1,13,.,TRBV4-2,CASSQGLADPQFF,TGTGCCAGCAGCCAAGGTCTAGCAGATCCCCAGTTCTTC
TRBD1,TRBJ2-5,15,.,TRBV28,CASRPRDRAVETQYF,TGTGCCAGCAGGCCCCGGGACAGGGCGGTAGAGACCCAGTACTTC
TRBD1,TRBJ1-1,13,.,TRBV5-1,CASSRGPNTEAFF,TGCGCCAGCAGTAGGGGGCCGAACACTGAAGCTTTCTTT
TRBD2,TRBJ2-3,16,.,TRBV10-2,CASRRGLAGLGDTQYF,TGCGCCAGCAGGAGGGGACTAGCGGGATTAGGAGATACGCAGTATTTT
.,TRBJ2-3,16,.,TRBV5-1,CASSRGTQRIADTQYF,TGCGCCAGCAGCAGAGGGACTCAGAGAATCGCAGATACGCAGTATTTT
TRBD1,TRBJ1-4,18,.,TRBV5-1,CASSLFPDRVATNEKLFF,TGCGCCAGCAGCTTGTTCCCGGACAGGGTCGCAACTAATGAAAAACTGTTTTTT
.,TRBJ2-7,15,.,TRBV2,CASSRSGTQLYEQYF,TGTGCCAGCAGTCGTTCAGGGACACAACTTTACGAGCAGTACTTC
.,TRBJ2-7,17,.,TRBV11-2,CASSLDFRDSVSYEQYF,TGTGCCAGCAGCTTAGATTTTAGAGACTCAGTCTCCTACGAGCAGTACTTC
TRBD1,TRBJ1-4,16,.,TRBV4-1,CASSPLSTGVNEKLFF,TGCGCCAGCAGCCCCCTCTCGACAGGGGTTAATGAAAAACTGTTTTTT
.,TRBJ2-3,14,.,TRBV6-5,CAGSPAAEEDTQYF,TGTGCCGGATCCCCAGCGGCCGAGGAAGATACGCAGTATTTT
TRBD1,TRBJ2-7,12,.,TRBV5-6,CASSPGGYEQYF,TGTGCCAGCAGCCCAGGGGGCTACGAGCAGTACTTC
TRBD1,TRBJ2-2,16,.,TRBV3-1/TRBV3-2,CASSPYRGDNTGELFF,TGTGCCAGCAGCCCCTACAGGGGCGATAACACCGGGGAGCTGTTTTTT
.,TRBJ1-1,15,.,TRBV2,CASSERGILNTEAFF,TGTGCCAGCAGTGAAAGGGGTATCTTGAACACTGAAGCTTTCTTT
.,TRBJ2-1,13,.,TRBV30,CAWDYLGDYEQFF,TGTGCCTGGGACTACCTCGGGGACTATGAGCAGTTCTTC
.,TRBJ2-6,15,.,TRBV7-2,CASSPMGPGANVLTF,TGTGCCAGCAGCCCCATGGGGCCTGGGGCCAACGTCCTGACTTTC
TRBD1,TRBJ1-6,17,.,TRBV7-2,CASSLVLTGGVNSPLHF,TGTGCCAGCAGCTTAGTACTAACAGGGGGTGTTAATTCACCCCTCCACTTT
TRBD2,TRBJ2-7,13,.,TRBV5-6,CASRNSGSGEQYF,TGTGCCAGCAGAAATAGCGGGAGTGGCGAGCAGTACTTC
.,TRBJ2-3,15,.,TRBV7-6,CASSLVATSTDTQYF,TGTGCCAGCAGCTTAGTTGCGACTAGCACAGATACGCAGTATTTT
TRBD1,TRBJ1-4,13,.,TRBV29-1,CSGRTGGNEKLFF,TGCAGCGGGCGGACAGGGGGGAATGAAAAACTGTTTTTT
TRBD2,TRBJ2-2,15,.,TRBV5-1,CASSFTSGIAGELFF,TGCGCCAGCAGCTTCACTAGCGGGATCGCCGGGGAGCTGTTTTTT
.,TRBJ2-7,12,.,TRBV20-1,CSASPRVYEQYF,TGCAGTGCTAGTCCCAGGGTTTACGAGCAGTACTTC
.,TRBJ2-5,13,.,TRBV18,CASTRHRGETQYF,TGTGCCAGCACCCGTCATCGGGGTGAGACCCAGTACTTC
TRBD1,TRBJ1-6,12,.,TRBV30,CAWGTGGSPLHF,TGTGCCTGGGGGACAGGGGGATCACCCCTCCACTTT
TRBD2,TRBJ2-7,21,.,TRBV12-5,CASGLVSGRPAGPAGEIEQYF,TGTGCTAGTGGTTTGGTATCAGGCCGACCCGCGGGCCCAGCGGGAGAAATCGAGCAGTACTTC
.,TRBJ1-4,14,few,TRBV27,CASSTRGGNEKLFF,TGTGCCAGCAGTACCCGGGGGGGTAATGAAAAACTGTTTTTT
TRBD1,TRBJ1-3,16,.,TRBV2,CASSRTGTGDGNTIYF,TGTGCCAGCAGTCGGACCGGGACAGGGGACGGAAACACCATATATTTT
TRBD1,TRBJ1-5,14,.,TRBV2,CASRGQGTNQPQHF,TGTGCCAGCAGAGGACAGGGGACCAATCAGCCCCAGCATTTT
TRBD1,TRBJ2-7,13,.,TRBV2,CASRGTGGNEQYF,TGTGCCAGCAGAGGGACAGGGGGTAACGAGCAGTACTTC
TRBD1,TRBJ1-5,11,.,TRBV2,CASSGDSHQHF,TGTGCCAGCAGCGGGGACAGTCACCAGCATTTT
TRBD1,TRBJ2-3,16,.,TRBV27,CASSPGQGRVTDTQYF,TGTGCCAGCAGTCCCGGACAGGGTCGCGTCACAGATACGCAGTATTTT
.,TRBJ1-2,14,few,TRBV4-1,CASSQVAGNYGYTF,TGCGCCAGCAGCCAAGTGGCCGGGAACTATGGCTACACCTTC